Listed below are T cell receptor beta chains from one sample, sequenced in a study of blood T cell repertoires in COVID-19. Generated by immunoSEQ multiplex PCR, the TCRdb table keeps only in-frame clones and is missing some. The data hold about 200,000 clones, with more than 75% observed a single time. The sample consisted of PBMCs or T cells enriched from blood (not recorded which). The receptor source for this set is a woman between 35 and 50 years old with acute COVID-19. Each CDR3 is given with its conserved first and last residue. The D gene is left open where the match is weak. The size entry is marked missing in some rows and otherwise reads once, few, many or a size class.

v_gene	j_gene	d_gene	abundance	CDR3nt	CDR3aa
TRBV5-4	TRBJ2-5	TRBD1	.	TGTGCCAGCAGCCAGCCCGGGACAGGGGGTCAAGAGACCCAGTACTTC	CASSQPGTGGQETQYF
TRBV14	TRBJ2-2	.	.	TGTGCCAGCAGCCTACACAGGGACACCGGGGAGCTGTTTTTT	CASSLHRDTGELFF
TRBV19	TRBJ1-1	TRBD1	.	TGTGCCAGTAGTATAAGGGACAGGGGGTTGACCACTGAAGCTTTCTTT	CASSIRDRGLTTEAFF
TRBV7-2	TRBJ1-2	.	.	TGTGCCAGCAGCTTAGGAGACCGAGTCGGGAGCTACACCTTC	CASSLGDRVGSYTF
TRBV5-1	TRBJ1-5	.	.	TGCGCCAGCAGCTTTCTTCCTACGAGTAGCAATCAGCCCCAGCATTTT	CASSFLPTSSNQPQHF
TRBV6-5	TRBJ1-5	TRBD1	once	TGTGCCAGCAGTCCGGACAGGGAACAGCCCCAGCATTTT	CASSPDREQPQHF
TRBV30	TRBJ1-1	.	.	TGTGCCTGGAGTCTTCGCGTGTCTGGGGGCCCCAGGGCTTTCTTT	CAWSLRVSGGPRAFF
TRBV28	TRBJ2-7	.	.	TGTGCCGGAGACTGGTCCTACGAGCAGTACTTC	CAGDWSYEQYF
TRBV28	TRBJ1-5	.	.	TGTGCCAGCAGTTTTCAGGCGGGAGGCAATCAGCCCCAGCATTTT	CASSFQAGGNQPQHF
TRBV7-8	TRBJ1-3	TRBD1	once	TGTGCCAGCAGCTTGAGGGACAGGGTAGAGGAAAACACCATATATTTT	CASSLRDRVEENTIYF